A selection of T cell receptor beta chains follows, all from one sample in a study of CD8 T cells in ankylosing spondylitis. TCRdb processed the 5' RACE reads anew with MiXCR; each CDR3 protein has one entry. The repertoire has under 150,000 distinct CDR3 sequences, around 9.3% of them found once; the top ten carry approximately 3.3%. Specimen: blood, either unsorted or a sorted T cell fraction (not recorded which). Every receptor here comes from a male donor with ankylosing spondylitis or in good health (not recorded which). CDR3s include the opening cysteine and the closing phenylalanine or tryptophan. D genes are given only for firm matches. Size values are once, few and many counts, or a class for expanded clones, and some rows have none.

V gene,J gene,clone size,D gene,CDR3 protein,CDR3 DNA
TRBV28,TRBJ1-2,many,-,CASSFVGGGYTF,TGTGCCAGCAGTTTTGTGGGGGGCGGCTACACCTTC
TRBV2,TRBJ2-3,many,TRBD2,CASSEAGGSTDTQYF,TGTGCCAGCAGTGAAGCGGGAGGGAGCACAGATACGCAGTATTTT
TRBV5-1,TRBJ1-4,-,-,CASSLGTPNEKLFF,TGCGCCAGCAGCTTGGGGACACCTAATGAAAAACTGTTTTTT
TRBV14,TRBJ2-3,many,-,CASSSTDTQYF,TGTGCCAGCAGCTCCACAGATACGCAGTATTTT
TRBV20-1,TRBJ2-7,-,TRBD2,CSAPRTSGSHEQYF,TGCAGTGCCCCCAGGACTAGCGGGAGTCACGAGCAGTACTTC
TRBV28,TRBJ2-2,-,TRBD1,CASSPVTGTGWGNTGELFF,TGTGCCAGCAGCCCGGTTACCGGGACAGGGTGGGGAAACACCGGGGAGCTGTTTTTT
TRBV3-1,TRBJ2-1,many,-,CASSHRTTRDEQFF,TGTGCCAGCAGCCACCGGACCACGCGGGATGAGCAGTTCTTC
TRBV12-3/TRBV12-4,TRBJ2-7,many,TRBD1,CASSPYGTGEYEQYF,TGTGCCAGCAGTCCCTACGGGACAGGCGAATACGAGCAGTACTTC
TRBV7-3,TRBJ1-6,many,TRBD1,CASSFGQGNSPLHF,TGTGCCAGCAGCTTCGGACAGGGGAATTCACCCCTCCACTTT
TRBV20-1,TRBJ2-5,many,-,CSARDPWTMANSETQYF,TGCAGTGCTAGAGATCCCTGGACAATGGCTAATTCGGAGACCCAGTACTTC
TRBV30,TRBJ1-5,many,-,CAWSGQFSNQPQHF,TGTGCCTGGAGTGGACAGTTTAGCAATCAGCCCCAGCATTTT
TRBV5-4,TRBJ1-2,-,-,CASSMKVAGYYGYTF,TGTGCCAGCAGCATGAAAGTGGCAGGCTACTATGGCTACACCTTC
TRBV5-1,TRBJ2-4,-,TRBD2,CASSLVGLADFFSKNIQYF,TGCGCCAGCAGCTTGGTCGGACTAGCGGATTTTTTTTCCAAAAACATTCAGTACTTC
TRBV7-3,TRBJ2-3,many,-,CASSPSQGVTDTQYF,TGTGCCAGCAGCCCTAGTCAAGGAGTTACAGATACGCAGTATTTT
TRBV3-1,TRBJ2-1,-,TRBD2,CASSPGLGFYNEQFF,TGTGCCAGCAGCCCGGGACTAGGATTCTACAATGAGCAGTTCTTC
TRBV6-1,TRBJ2-5,many,TRBD1,CASSPRQGVPFGETQYF,TGTGCCAGCAGCCCACGACAGGGGGTCCCGTTTGGAGAGACCCAGTACTTC
TRBV12-3/TRBV12-4,TRBJ2-5,many,-,CASSSDSERQETQYF,TGTGCCAGCAGTTCTGACTCGGAGCGTCAAGAGACCCAGTACTTC
TRBV12-3/TRBV12-4,TRBJ2-3,few,-,CASRGRDTRADTQYF,TGTGCCAGCAGGGGCCGGGACACCAGGGCAGATACGCAGTATTTT
TRBV20-1,TRBJ2-1,many,TRBD2,CSTGTSGETGYNEQFF,TGCAGTACGGGGACTAGCGGCGAAACGGGGTACAATGAGCAGTTCTTC
TRBV14,TRBJ2-7,many,-,CASSQSRRYGEQYF,TGTGCCAGCAGCCAGAGCCGAAGATACGGCGAGCAGTACTTC
TRBV12-3/TRBV12-4,TRBJ2-1,many,-,CASSDWGGRNEQFF,TGTGCCAGCAGTGATTGGGGGGGGCGGAATGAGCAGTTCTTC
TRBV20-1,TRBJ2-3,many,TRBD2,CSATSLTSGTDTQYF,TGCAGTGCTACTAGCCTGACTAGCGGCACAGATACGCAGTATTTT
TRBV7-9,TRBJ1-5,many,-,CASSVDGRNQPQHF,TGTGCCAGCAGCGTGGACGGAAGGAATCAGCCCCAGCATTTT
TRBV6-2/TRBV6-3,TRBJ2-7,many,TRBD2,CASYTILAADSYEQYF,TGTGCCAGCTATACCATACTAGCGGCTGACTCCTACGAGCAGTACTTC
TRBV6-1,TRBJ2-5,many,-,CASSRRVEETQYF,TGTGCCAGCAGTCGCCGGGTCGAAGAGACCCAGTACTTC
TRBV7-2,TRBJ2-2,few,-,CASSWMGHNTGELFF,TGTGCCAGCAGCTGGATGGGTCACAACACCGGGGAGCTGTTTTTT
TRBV20-1,TRBJ1-5,many,-,CSARSPDQPQHF,TGCAGTGCTAGATCCCCCGATCAGCCCCAGCATTTT
TRBV20-1,TRBJ2-1,-,TRBD2,CSAPLASGSSYNEQFF,TGCAGTGCTCCCTTAGCTAGCGGGAGCTCCTACAATGAGCAGTTCTTC
TRBV5-5,TRBJ2-7,many,-,CASSLDSGTNYEQYF,TGTGCCAGCAGCTTGGATTCCGGGACCAACTACGAGCAGTACTTC
TRBV5-1,TRBJ2-7,many,-,CASSPGGVQTHEQYF,TGCGCCAGCAGCCCGGGCGGGGTCCAAACCCACGAGCAGTACTTC
TRBV20-1,TRBJ2-3,many,TRBD1,CSAGDRDDADTQYF,TGCAGTGCTGGGGACAGGGACGATGCAGATACGCAGTATTTT
TRBV20-1,TRBJ2-5,few,-,CSARDSLRVWRVETQYF,TGCAGTGCTAGAGATAGTCTGCGGGTCTGGCGTGTGGAGACCCAGTACTTC
TRBV28,TRBJ2-7,-,-,CASSAPGFAYEQYF,TGTGCCAGCAGTGCCCCTGGGTTCGCCTACGAGCAGTACTTC
TRBV7-2,TRBJ2-7,-,-,CASSIGSGISYEQYF,TGTGCCAGCAGCATTGGATCGGGGATCTCCTACGAGCAGTACTTC
TRBV9,TRBJ2-2,many,-,CASSVVSGGTGELFF,TGTGCCAGCAGCGTAGTTAGCGGAGGAACCGGGGAGCTGTTTTTT
TRBV20-1,TRBJ2-7,many,-,CSASVRSYEQYF,TGCAGTGCTAGTGTACGCTCCTACGAGCAGTACTTC
TRBV6-2/TRBV6-3,TRBJ1-5,many,TRBD1,CASSPDRVQPQHF,TGTGCCAGCAGTCCGGACAGGGTCCAGCCCCAGCATTTT
TRBV19,TRBJ2-1,-,TRBD2,CASSITSGRHEQFF,TGTGCCAGTAGTATCACTAGCGGGAGACATGAGCAGTTCTTC
TRBV7-2,TRBJ1-4,many,-,CASSLAPGEGEKLFF,TGTGCCAGCAGCTTAGCCCCAGGGGAAGGCGAAAAACTGTTTTTT
TRBV12-3/TRBV12-4,TRBJ2-7,many,-,CASSYTGRSRNEQYF,TGTGCCAGTTCTTACACAGGGCGAAGTAGGAACGAGCAGTACTTC
TRBV20-1,TRBJ2-7,many,TRBD2,CSAPEAGAYEQYF,TGCAGTGCTCCCGAGGCGGGGGCCTACGAGCAGTACTTC
TRBV7-9,TRBJ2-1,many,-,CASSSGHARTDEQFF,TGTGCCAGCAGCTCGGGACATGCTAGGACGGATGAGCAGTTCTTC
TRBV5-5,TRBJ2-3,many,-,CASSLGIWEEIPDTQYF,TGTGCCAGCAGCTTGGGGATCTGGGAGGAGATTCCAGATACGCAGTATTTT
TRBV20-1,TRBJ2-1,-,-,CSASSVRERTRNEQFF,TGCAGTGCTAGCTCCGTCAGGGAAAGGACGAGAAATGAGCAGTTCTTC
TRBV10-3,TRBJ2-7,-,TRBD1,CAISEPGQGAVEQYF,TGTGCCATCAGTGAGCCTGGACAGGGGGCCGTCGAGCAGTACTTC
TRBV28,TRBJ2-7,few,-,CASSPDLRSYEQYF,TGTGCCAGCAGTCCGGACTTACGCTCCTACGAGCAGTACTTC
TRBV7-2,TRBJ2-1,-,TRBD1,CASRPRGPYNEQFF,TGTGCCAGCAGGCCTAGGGGGCCCTACAATGAGCAGTTCTTC
TRBV29-1,TRBJ2-3,-,TRBD2,CSVHRAAGVRDTQYF,TGCAGCGTTCACCGTGCGGCGGGAGTTCGGGATACGCAGTATTTT